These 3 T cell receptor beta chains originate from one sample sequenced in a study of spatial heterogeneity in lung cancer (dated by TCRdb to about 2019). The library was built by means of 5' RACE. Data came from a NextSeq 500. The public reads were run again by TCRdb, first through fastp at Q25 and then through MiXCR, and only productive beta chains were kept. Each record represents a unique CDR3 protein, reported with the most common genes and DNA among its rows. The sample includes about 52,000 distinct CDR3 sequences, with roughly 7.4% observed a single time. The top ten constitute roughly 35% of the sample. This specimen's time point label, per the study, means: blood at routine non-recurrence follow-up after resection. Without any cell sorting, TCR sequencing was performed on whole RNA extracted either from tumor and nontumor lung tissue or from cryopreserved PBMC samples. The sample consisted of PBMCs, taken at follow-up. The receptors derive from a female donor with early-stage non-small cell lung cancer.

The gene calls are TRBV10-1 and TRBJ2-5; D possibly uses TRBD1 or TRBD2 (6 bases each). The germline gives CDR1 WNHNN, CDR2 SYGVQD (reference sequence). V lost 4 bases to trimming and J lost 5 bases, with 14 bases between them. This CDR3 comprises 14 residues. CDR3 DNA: TGCGCCAGCAGTGTGGAAAAGGGGGGTGAGACCCAGTACTTC. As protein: CASSVEKGGETQYF.

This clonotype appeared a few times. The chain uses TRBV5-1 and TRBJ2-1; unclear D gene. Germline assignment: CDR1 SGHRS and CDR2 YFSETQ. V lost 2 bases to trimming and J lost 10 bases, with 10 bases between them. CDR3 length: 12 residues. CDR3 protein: CASSFWMEEQFF. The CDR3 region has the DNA TGCGCCAGCAGCTTTTGGATGGAAGAGCAGTTCTTC.

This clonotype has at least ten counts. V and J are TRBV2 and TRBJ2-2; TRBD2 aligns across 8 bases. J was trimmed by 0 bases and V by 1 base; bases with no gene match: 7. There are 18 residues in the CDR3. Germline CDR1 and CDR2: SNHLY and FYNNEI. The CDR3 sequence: CASSEGGLAGPNTGELFF. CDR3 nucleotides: TGTGCCAGCAGTGAAGGTGGTCTAGCGGGCCCGAACACCGGGGAGCTGTTTTTT.